The 11 T cell receptor beta chains below come from one sample, sequenced in a study of T cell repertoires in ileal Crohn's disease. Clones were sequenced by immunoSEQ multiplex PCR, and TCRdb holds only the in-frame ones, with some missing. The top ten hold roughly 7.1% of the sample, which has around 15,000 clones, around 90% seen once. Documented time point: inflamed ileum from the surgical specimen. The sequenced material came from ileal tissue. Receptors were obtained from an adult with Crohn's disease.

The chain links TRBV5-6 to TRBJ2-7; 9 nucleotides match TRBD1. V dropped 2 bases and J dropped 6; count of bases not matched to a gene: 9. This CDR3 has 15 residues. Per the germline V gene, CDR1 is SGHDT and CDR2 is YYEEEE. The CDR3: CASSFRDRALGEQYF. CDR3 DNA sequence: TGTGCCAGCAGCTTCAGGGACAGGGCTCTGGGCGAGCAGTACTTC.

The chain joins TRBV5-6 to TRBJ2-7; D possibly corresponds to TRBD1 (6 bases). Per germline, CDR1 SGHDT and CDR2 YYEEEE. The CDR3 is made up of 14 amino acids. Trimming stripped 6 bases from V and 5 bases from J, with 18 bases between. The CDR3 region is CASNVVYRVHEQYF. CDR3 in DNA: TGTGCCAGCAACGTGGTGTACAGGGTCCACGAGCAGTACTTC.

The chain uses TRBV28 and TRBJ1-2; 9 bases map to TRBD1. The germline V gene encodes CDR1 MDHEN and CDR2 SYDVKM. The ends lost 5 bases at V and 4 bases at J; junction bases unmatched: 8. CDR3 length: 15 amino acids. The CDR3 DNA follows: TGTGCCAGCAGTGCCCGGGACAGGGCCGCCTATGGCTACACCTTC. Its translation is CASSARDRAAYGYTF.

This clone was seen more than once but under ten times. The chain couples TRBV15 to TRBJ1-3, with D perhaps matching TRBD1 (6 bases). V was shortened by 5 bases and J by 0 bases, with 14 bases between the two germline ends. Germline V gene data show CDR1 as LNHNV and CDR2 as YYDKDF (reference sequence). This CDR3 region has 16 residues. CDR3 region: CATSPPKDSSGNTIYF. CDR3 bases: TGTGCCACCAGCCCCCCAAAGGACAGCTCTGGAAACACCATATATTTT.

This clone came up a few times. The chain employs TRBV2 and TRBJ1-1, with D possibly matching TRBD1 (5 bases). Trimming removed 4 bases at V and 1 base at J, with 7 bases between. This CDR3 comprises 13 residues. CDR1 and CDR2 (germline): SNHLY, FYNNEI. The CDR3 spells CASSVGGNTEAFF. The CDR3 DNA sequence: TGTGCCAGCAGTGTTGGGGGGAACACTGAAGCTTTCTTT.

This chain connects TRBV5-1 to TRBJ2-6; D is perhaps TRBD1 (6 bases). V shed 0 bases and J shed 4 bases, with 8 bases lying between them. The CDR3 extends over 15 amino acids. The germline CDR1 and CDR2 sequences are SGHRS and YFSETQ. The CDR3 DNA reads TGCGCCAGCAGCTTGGCAGGGGCCGGGGCCAACGTCCTGACTTTC. Protein sequence: CASSLAGAGANVLTF.

CDR3 loop: CAWYTAPNYGYTF. CDR3 nucleotide sequence: TGTGCCTGGTATACAGCTCCTAACTATGGCTACACCTTC. The genes are TRBV30 and TRBJ1-2, with no clear D. CDR1 and CDR2 from the germline V gene are GTSNPN and SVGIG (reference sequence). The CDR3 has 13 residues. V dropped 5 bases and J dropped 0 bases, with 10 bases sitting between them. Full variable domain (remainder filled in from reference TRBV30 and TRBJ1-2): SQTIHQWPATLVQPVGSPLSLECTVEGTSNPNLYWYRQAAGRGLQLLFYSVGIGQISSEVPQNLSASRPQDRQFILSSKKLLLSDSGFYLCAWYTAPNYGYTFGSGTRLTVV.

The rearrangement joins TRBV7-9 to TRBJ1-1; D call uncertain. There are 11 residues in the CDR3. Germline V gene data show CDR1 as SEHNR and CDR2 as FQNEAQ (reference sequence). Trimming removed 3 bases at V and 6 bases at J, with 5 bases between. CDR3 coding DNA: TGTGCCAGCAGCTTGAGCCCTGAAGCTTTCTTT. It codes for CASSLSPEAFF.

The V gene is TRBV30, the J gene TRBJ1-6; TRBD1 might be the D (5 bases). This CDR3 has 11 amino acids. Trimming took off 4 bases at V and 16 bases at J, with 14 bases between the two ends. Germline V CDR1 and CDR2: GTSNPN, SVGIG (reference sequence). The CDR3 protein is CAWMGLRVLHF. DNA for the CDR3: TGTGCCTGGATGGGACTCCGGGTGCTCCACTTT.

This chain uses TRBV28 with TRBJ1-4; weak D call: TRBD1 (5 bases). Germline-derived CDR1 and CDR2 are MDHEN and SYDVKM. This CDR3 comprises 14 residues. The V end lost 4 bases, the J end lost 4 bases, and 10 bases lay between the germline ends. DNA of the CDR3: TGTGCCAGCAGTTCAGGGAGGGGTAATGAAAAACTGTTTTTT. Its translation: CASSSGRGNEKLFF.

The chain is built from TRBV11-2 and TRBJ2-1; 7 bases are shared with TRBD2. The junction had 8 bases not matched to a gene; V was cut back by 5 bases and J by 7 bases. The CDR3 totals 14 residues. Germline values: CDR1 SGHAT, CDR2 FQNNGV. The CDR3 DNA sequence: TGTGCCAGCAGCCAACCCTGGCGGGGGAATGAGCAGTTCTTC. Its protein is CASSQPWRGNEQFF.